This TCR beta chain was obtained from a study of beta chain features in type 1 diabetes. Study-wide findings and caveats: It was not settled here whether HLA type affects TCRB rearrangement. Since sequencing was performed on cDNA, cells with high TCR expression could be over-represented. Within the patient group, naive, central memory and Treg TCRB repertoires appeared more similar to each other than within healthy donors. The study found moderately but significantly shorter TCRB CDR3s in all four CD4+ subsets of Type 1 diabetes patients.

The sequenced template was cDNA made from the entire isolated RNA. Libraries were prepared by immunoSEQ multiplex PCR; TCRdb keeps only in-frame clonotypes and omits some of them. Here the sample spans approximately 15,000 clones, 60% to 80% being singletons. A heparinised blood draw that averaged approximately 120 mL was obtained once from each donor. About this clone: The antigen is unknown.

This clonotype originated in a woman in her late teens or twenties with type 1 diabetes. Sequenced sample: stem cell memory CD4+ T cells from blood.

Here the CDR3 DNA reads TGTGCCAGCAGCGAGAGAGCTAGCGAAACAGATACGCAGTATTTT. Amino acid sequence: CASSERASETDTQYF. The gene calls are TRBV7-2 and TRBJ2-3; D is perhaps TRBD2 (6 bases). Trimming removed 5 bases from V and 3 bases from J, with 15 bases in between. This CDR3 has 15 residues. Germline CDR1 SGHTA, CDR2 FQGNSA.